This entry lists 10 T cell receptor beta chains sequenced from one sample in a study of early T cells in non-severe SARS-CoV-2 infection. TCRdb re-derived calls from the 5' RACE reads in MiXCR, one entry per CDR3 protein. The sample includes about 92,000 distinct CDR3 sequences, roughly 17% seen only once; the top ten take around 1.3%. Sequencing was done on a sample of whole blood. These receptors all come from an adult who was a healthcare worker with PCR-confirmed SARS-CoV-2 infection or an uninfected control (not recorded which).

This clonotype has only a few counts. J is TRBJ2-1 and V is TRBV24-1; D remains ambiguous. This CDR3 is built from 12 residues. The germline gives CDR1 KGHDR, CDR2 SFDVKD. V was trimmed by 0 bases and J by 10 bases, leaving 6 bases between them. CDR3: CATSDLGGEQFF. The CDR3 coding sequence is TGTGCCACCAGTGATTTGGGTGGGGAGCAGTTCTTC.

The chain is built from TRBV12-3 or TRBV12-4 and TRBJ1-3; D is undetermined. The V gene lost 2 bases and the J gene lost 1 base, with 6 bases spanning the gap. CDR3 length: 14 residues. CDR3 sequence reads: CASSLHGSGNTIYF. In DNA form, the CDR3 reads TGTGCCAGCAGTTTACACGGGTCTGGAAACACCATATATTTT.

The V gene is TRBV12-3 or TRBV12-4, the J gene TRBJ1-2; the D is unclear. This CDR3 is 12 amino acids long. Trimming shortened V by 0 bases and J by 6 bases, and 5 bases separated the two germline ends. The CDR3: CASSLAGHGYTF. The CDR3 DNA reads as TGTGCCAGCAGTTTAGCAGGGCATGGCTACACCTTC.

This clonotype has just a few counts. J is TRBJ1-6 and V is TRBV5-4; D uncertain. CDR1 is SGHNT and CDR2 is YYREEE in the germline V gene (reference sequence). The CDR3 sequence is 15 residues long. The germline V and J ends were trimmed by 1 base and 5 bases, with 10 bases remaining between them. CDR3 DNA sequence: TGTGCCAGCAGCTTGCAGACCCGTAATAATTCACCCCTCCACTTT. Protein sequence: CASSLQTRNNSPLHF.

The chain recombines TRBV11-2 with TRBJ2-3, with 10 bases lining up with TRBD2. Germline trimming cut 1 base from V and 1 base from J; bases unmatched to any gene: 2. The CDR3 is 16 amino acids. The V gene's germline CDR1 is SGHAT and CDR2 FQNNGV. This CDR3 reads CASSLAGTSGTDTQYF. CDR3 bases: TGTGCCAGCAGCTTAGCCGGGACTAGCGGCACAGATACGCAGTATTTT.

This clonotype has at least ten counts. The rearrangement uses TRBV14 and TRBJ2-5; 9 nucleotides line up with TRBD1. With 3 bases clipped from V and 1 base from J, the junction kept 6 bases outside the gene matches. Germline V lookup: CDR1 SGHDN, CDR2 FVKESK. This CDR3 comprises 16 residues. CDR3 in DNA: TGTGCCAGCAGCCATTGGGGGACAGGGCCCCAAGAGACCCAGTACTTC. Translated, it gives CASSHWGTGPQETQYF.

This clonotype was counted many times. The gene calls are TRBV6-2 or TRBV6-3 and TRBJ2-6; D call uncertain. Germline CDR1 and CDR2: MNHEY and SVGEGT. The CDR3 loop spans 16 amino acids. V lost 2 bases and J 5 bases, leaving 13 bases between the germline ends. CDR3: CASSYGRGYWANVLTF. The CDR3 DNA sequence: TGTGCCAGCAGTTACGGCAGAGGATACTGGGCCAACGTCCTGACTTTC.

This clonotype has just a few counts. The chain uses TRBV4-1 and TRBJ2-3; a weak D match, TRBD2 (6 bases). The CDR3 length is 15 residues. Germline V lookup: CDR1 MGHRA, CDR2 YSYEKL. V dropped 0 bases and J dropped 3 bases, with 10 bases sitting between them. CDR3 nucleotides: TGCGCCAGCAGCCAAGAAGCACGGGGGACAGATACGCAGTATTTT. It yields the protein CASSQEARGTDTQYF.

This clonotype occurred a few times. The genes are TRBV7-9 and TRBJ1-5; D is perhaps TRBD1 (6 bases). V lost 6 bases and J lost 5, with 14 bases in between. This CDR3 is 14 amino acids long. Germline CDR1 and CDR2: SEHNR and FQNEAQ (reference sequence). The CDR3: CASSSQGTYQPQHF. In nucleotides, the CDR3 is TGTGCCAGCAGTTCACAGGGCACATATCAGCCCCAGCATTTT.

This sequence joins TRBV6-2 or TRBV6-3 and TRBJ2-7; TRBD2 matches at 8 bases. There are 14 residues in the CDR3. Germline V gene lookup returns CDR1 MNHEY and CDR2 SVGEGT. Trimming at V came to 8 bases and at J to 1 base, leaving 7 bases not matched to a gene. CDR3 DNA: TGTGCCAGCGAACTTCCTAGCGGGTCCTACGAGCAGTACTTC. Residues: CASELPSGSYEQYF.